A selection of T cell receptor beta chains follows, all from one sample in a study of T cell responses to AZD1222 COVID-19 vaccine. Data came from immunoSEQ multiplex PCR; TCRdb stores just in-frame clones and leaves some out. Of around 65,000 clones listed, around 85% are singletons. Sequencing used peripheral blood, obtained 28 days after the second AZD1222 dose. The receptor source for this set is an adult who received the AZD1222 COVID-19 vaccine. The CDR3 runs from the conserved cysteine through the conserved F or W. A D gene is named only where the DNA matches it firmly. Size tells how often a clone was seen (once, few, many) or the class of an expanded clone, and some rows leave it out.

j_call d_call v_call clone_size cdr3_aa cdr3_nt
TRBJ2-7 - TRBV11-2 - CASSLGPSLREQYF TGTGCCAGCAGCTTAGGCCCCTCCCTCAGGGAGCAGTACTTC
TRBJ2-3 - TRBV5-1 few CASSLDGTTDTQYF TGCGCCAGCAGCTTGGATGGCACCACAGATACGCAGTATTTT
TRBJ2-3 TRBD1 TRBV12-3/TRBV12-4 - CASRTQGADTQYF TGTGCCAGCAGAACACAGGGGGCAGATACGCAGTATTTT
TRBJ2-1 - TRBV28 - CASRKKTGNSYNEQFF TGTGCCAGCAGGAAGAAGACAGGTAACTCCTACAATGAGCAGTTCTTC
TRBJ1-1 - TRBV4-1 - CASSQDRPRYKLRDEAFF TGCGCCAGCAGCCAAGATCGTCCCAGGTATAAACTACGGGATGAAGCTTTCTTT
TRBJ2-7 - TRBV7-2 - CASSLAFGGQYEQYF TGTGCCAGCAGCTTAGCTTTTGGAGGACAGTACGAGCAGTACTTC
TRBJ2-1 - TRBV5-8 - CASSLGGSYNEQFF TGTGCCAGCAGCTTAGGAGGTTCCTACAATGAGCAGTTCTTC
TRBJ2-1 - TRBV6-2/TRBV6-3 - CASSYWLYNEQFF TGTGCCAGCAGTTACTGGCTATACAATGAGCAGTTCTTC
TRBJ1-2 - TRBV2 once CASSERGDYGYTF TGTGCCAGCAGTGAGCGGGGGGACTATGGCTACACCTTC
TRBJ2-1 - TRBV7-2 - CASSLYRQASGGEQFF TGTGCCAGCAGCTTATATCGGCAGGCCTCAGGTGGTGAGCAGTTCTTC
TRBJ2-1 TRBD2 TRBV5-1 - CASSPVGTSGAGNEQFF TGCGCCAGCAGCCCCGTGGGGACTAGCGGAGCGGGGAATGAGCAGTTCTTC
TRBJ2-3 - TRBV29-1 once CSVLGVSRDTQYF TGCAGCGTTTTGGGGGTTTCCAGAGATACGCAGTATTTT
TRBJ2-3 TRBD2 TRBV7-9 - CASSLLQREGTDTQYF TGTGCCAGCAGCTTACTCCAGCGGGAGGGCACAGATACGCAGTATTTT
TRBJ2-7 TRBD2 TRBV9 - CASSVRGLAGEEQYF TGTGCCAGCAGCGTAAGGGGTTTAGCGGGGGAGGAGCAGTACTTC
TRBJ2-7 TRBD1 TRBV18 - CASSGQGASYEQYF TGTGCCAGCTCCGGGCAGGGGGCCAGCTACGAGCAGTACTTC
TRBJ2-3 - TRBV7-2 - CASSLGGEPDTQYF TGTGCCAGCAGCTTAGGGGGGGAACCGGATACGCAGTATTTT
TRBJ1-3 - TRBV2 - CASSEYRTYSSGNTIYF TGTGCCAGCAGTGAATATAGAACCTACAGCTCTGGAAACACCATATATTTT
TRBJ1-2 - TRBV6-5 - CASSLLGMDGYTF TGTGCCAGCAGTTTACTAGGGATGGATGGCTACACCTTC
TRBJ1-2 - TRBV15 - CATSRDVGGAYGYTF TGTGCCACCAGCAGAGATGTCGGAGGGGCGTATGGCTACACCTTC
TRBJ2-5 - TRBV27 - CASSPRQGGETQYF TGTGCCAGCAGTCCGAGACAGGGAGGGGAGACCCAGTACTTC
TRBJ1-2 - TRBV28 - CASSLLGGGGYTF TGTGCCAGCAGTTTATTGGGCGGGGGTGGCTACACCTTC
TRBJ2-5 TRBD1 TRBV5-4 once CASTGQGTETQYF TGTGCCAGCACTGGACAGGGGACTGAGACCCAGTACTTC
TRBJ2-7 TRBD2 TRBV7-2 - CASSYRTSGQYEQYF TGTGCCAGCAGCTATCGGACTAGCGGGCAATACGAGCAGTACTTC
TRBJ1-5 - TRBV12-3/TRBV12-4 - CASSLEGGQPQHF TGTGCCAGCAGTTTAGAGGGCGGACAGCCCCAGCATTTT
TRBJ1-6 - TRBV30 - CAWSVRGPYNSPLHF TGTGCCTGGAGTGTACGGGGGCCTTATAATTCACCCCTCCACTTT
TRBJ2-3 - TRBV7-2 - CASSLVGGANPSTDTQYF TGTGCCAGCAGCTTAGTGGGGGGAGCGAACCCTAGCACAGATACGCAGTATTTT
TRBJ2-1 TRBD2 TRBV9 - CASSVGVAGGSSEQFF TGTGCCAGCAGCGTAGGGGTAGCGGGGGGGTCCAGTGAGCAGTTCTTC
TRBJ2-3 - TRBV25-1 - CATPPSAPCPDTQYF TGTGCCACCCCCCCCTCGGCACCCTGCCCAGATACGCAGTATTTT
TRBJ2-1 - TRBV24-1 - CATSDRRGSKGSGGEQFF TGTGCCACCAGTGACCGTCGTGGTAGCAAGGGTTCTGGCGGTGAGCAGTTCTTC
TRBJ2-4 TRBD2 TRBV6-5 once CASERLAGDKNIQYF TGTGCCAGCGAACGCCTAGCGGGAGACAAAAACATTCAGTACTTC
TRBJ1-2 - TRBV21-1 few CASSKVRPLLYGYTF TGTGCCAGCAGCAAAGTTCGTCCGCTTCTCTATGGCTACACCTTC
TRBJ1-1 TRBD1 TRBV18 - CASSGQGATEAFF TGTGCCAGCTCAGGACAGGGGGCCACTGAAGCTTTCTTT
TRBJ2-1 - TRBV19 - CASSPRGDYNEQFF TGTGCCAGTAGTCCAAGGGGGGATTACAATGAGCAGTTCTTC
TRBJ1-5 TRBD1 TRBV28 - CASSLGTGGNQPQHF TGTGCCAGCAGTTTAGGGACAGGAGGCAATCAGCCCCAGCATTTT
TRBJ1-2 - TRBV19 - CASKETANYGYTF TGTGCCAGTAAAGAGACGGCTAACTATGGCTACACCTTC